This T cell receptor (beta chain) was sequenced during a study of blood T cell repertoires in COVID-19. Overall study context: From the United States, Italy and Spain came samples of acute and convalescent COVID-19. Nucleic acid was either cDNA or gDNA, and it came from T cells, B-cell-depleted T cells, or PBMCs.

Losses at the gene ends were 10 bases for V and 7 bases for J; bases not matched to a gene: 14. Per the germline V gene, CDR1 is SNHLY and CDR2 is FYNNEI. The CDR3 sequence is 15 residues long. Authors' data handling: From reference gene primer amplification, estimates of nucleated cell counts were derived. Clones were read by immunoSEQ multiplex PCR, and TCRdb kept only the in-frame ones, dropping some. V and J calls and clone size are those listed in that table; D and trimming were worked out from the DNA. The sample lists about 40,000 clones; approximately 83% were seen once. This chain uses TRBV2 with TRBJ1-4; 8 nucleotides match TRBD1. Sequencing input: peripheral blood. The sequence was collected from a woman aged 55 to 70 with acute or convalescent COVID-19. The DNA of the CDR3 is TGTGCCAATCGACAGGGGATGGCTGCGGGTGAAAAACTGTTTTTT. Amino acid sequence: CANRQGMAAGEKLFF.